These 11 T cell receptor beta chains were all obtained from the same sample, sequenced in a study of blood T cell repertoires in COVID-19. Using immunoSEQ multiplex PCR, the repertoire was profiled, and TCRdb retains in-frame clones only, with some absent. The table includes more than 300,000 clones, more than 75% detected once. The sample consisted of PBMCs or T cells enriched from blood (not recorded which). The receptors here all came from a woman younger than 30 who had recovered from COVID-19.

The rearrangement uses TRBV24-1 and TRBJ2-2; D not certain. The CDR3 is made up of 16 amino acids. V lost 3 bases and J lost 1, with 11 bases in between. Germline CDR1 KGHDR, CDR2 SFDVKD. The CDR3 bases are TGTGCCACCAGTGATCCCCACAGACGGAACACCGGGGAGCTGTTTTTT. It specifies CATSDPHRRNTGELFF.

About this clone: In the same sample, other DNA sequences code for this CDR3. The chain joins TRBV3-1 (or the pseudogene TRBV3-2) to TRBJ2-1, with D perhaps matching TRBD2 (6 bases). This CDR3 is built from 14 residues. CDR1 is LGHDT and CDR2 is YNNKEL in the germline V gene (reference sequence). V was clipped by 3 bases and J by 10 bases, with 16 bases between them. CDR3 in DNA: TGTGCCAGCAGCCAGGGGGGTCGGGGAGGCGAGCAGTTCTTC. Its translation is CASSQGGRGGEQFF.

This clone was picked up one time. CDR3 region: CASSLGGIGGRGTYGYTF. CDR3 DNA: TGTGCCAGCAGCTTAGGTGGTATAGGCGGCAGGGGGACCTATGGCTACACCTTC. V and J are TRBV11-2 and TRBJ1-2; 7 bases match TRBD1. The J segment lost 4 bases and the V segment lost 1 base, leaving 15 bases of the junction unmatched. Germline V gene sequence: CDR1 SGHAT, CDR2 FQNNGV. The CDR3 is 18 residues long.

The rearrangement joins TRBV19 to TRBJ2-5, with 7 bases aligning to TRBD2. V was pared by 3 bases and J by 4 bases, with 2 bases of the junction left unmatched. CDR3 length: 13 amino acids. The germline V gene has CDR1 LNHDA and CDR2 SQIVND (reference sequence). The CDR3 sequence is CASSISSGETQYF. Here the CDR3 DNA reads TGTGCCAGTAGTATCTCTAGCGGAGAGACCCAGTACTTC. The full variable domain, its missing parts supplied by reference TRBV19 and TRBJ2-5, is DGGITQSPKYLFRKEGQNVTLSCEQNLNHDAMYWYRQDPGQGLRLIYYSQIVNDFQKGDIAEGYSVSREKKESFPLTVTSAQKNPTAFYLCASSISSGETQYFGPGTRLLVL.

V is TRBV6-1 and J is TRBJ1-2; 7 bases line up with TRBD1. With V trimmed by 1 base and J by 2 bases, 4 bases remained unmatched. The CDR3 length is 15 residues. The V gene's germline CDR1 is MNHNS and CDR2 SASEGT. Here the CDR3 DNA reads TGTGCCAGCAGTGAAGAAATGGACAGGAACTATGGCTACACCTTC. It is translated as CASSEEMDRNYGYTF.

V and J are TRBV27 and TRBJ2-7; 9 bases align to TRBD1. The V and J ends lost 6 bases and 4 bases, in that order; junction bases with no gene match: 7. CDR1 and CDR2 (germline): MNHEY, SMNVEV (reference sequence). CDR3 length: 14 amino acids. The CDR3 here is CASRRGQGSYEQYF. DNA for the CDR3: TGTGCCAGCAGAAGGGGACAGGGTTCTTACGAGCAGTACTTC.

The genes are TRBV4-1 and TRBJ1-2; no clear D. The V and J ends lost 1 base and 11 bases respectively, with 17 bases between them. Germline CDR1 and CDR2: MGHRA and YSYEKL. This CDR3 region has 14 residues. The CDR3 loop reads CASSQGEGQEEYTF. CDR3 DNA: TGCGCCAGCAGCCAAGGAGAAGGGCAGGAGGAATACACCTTC.

DNA for the CDR3: TGTGCCAGCAGCGGACAGAACATCTATGGCTACACCTTC. Translation: CASSGQNIYGYTF. This chain uses TRBV5-6 with TRBJ1-2; TRBD1 is a possible D gene (6 bases). The CDR3 totals 13 residues. Trimming pared 4 bases from V and 4 bases from J, leaving 11 bases between. Per germline, CDR1 SGHDT and CDR2 YYEEEE.

This chain connects TRBV4-1 to TRBJ2-7, with 8 nucleotides matching TRBD1. The germline V gene encodes CDR1 MGHRA and CDR2 YSYEKL. The CDR3 contains 15 residues. The V and J ends lost 0 bases and 2 bases, in that order; junction bases with no gene match: 3. Here the CDR3 reads CASSQEGTGTYEQYF. The CDR3 region has the DNA TGCGCCAGCAGCCAAGAAGGGACAGGAACCTACGAGCAGTACTTC.

This chain joins TRBV18 and TRBJ1-1; TRBD1 agrees at 7 bases. After removal of 3 bases from V and 0 bases from J, the junction contained 10 bases not matched to a gene. This CDR3 contains 17 residues. CDR1 and CDR2 from the germline V gene are KGHSH and LQKENI. CDR3: CASSPPGRGAMNTEAFF. In DNA form, the CDR3 reads TGTGCCAGCTCACCCCCGGGCAGGGGGGCCATGAACACTGAAGCTTTCTTT.

The chain combines TRBV5-1 with TRBJ1-1; tentatively, D is TRBD1 (5 bases). The germline V gene has CDR1 SGHRS and CDR2 YFSETQ. The CDR3 has 16 residues. Trimming left V 2 bases short and J 1 base short, with 15 bases between. The CDR3 DNA reads as TGCGCCAGCAGCTTAACCATGACAGAGCCGAACACTGAAGCTTTCTTT. Its protein product is CASSLTMTEPNTEAFF.